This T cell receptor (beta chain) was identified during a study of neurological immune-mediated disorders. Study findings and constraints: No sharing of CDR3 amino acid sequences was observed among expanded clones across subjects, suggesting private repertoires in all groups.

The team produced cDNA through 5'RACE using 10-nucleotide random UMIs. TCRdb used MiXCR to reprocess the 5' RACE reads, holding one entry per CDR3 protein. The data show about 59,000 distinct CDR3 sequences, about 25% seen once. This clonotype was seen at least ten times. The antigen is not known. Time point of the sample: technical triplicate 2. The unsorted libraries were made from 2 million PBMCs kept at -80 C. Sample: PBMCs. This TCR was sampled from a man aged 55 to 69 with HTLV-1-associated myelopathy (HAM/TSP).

This chain's CDR3 is CASSGRGQVGNTIYF. CDR3 DNA: TGTGCCAGCAGCGGGCGCGGACAGGTCGGAAACACCATATATTTT. The gene calls are TRBV5-8 and TRBJ1-3; TRBD1 matches 7 bases. The CDR3 runs 15 residues. CDR1 and CDR2 (germline): SGHTS, YDEGEE. V shed 4 bases and J 4 bases; nucleotides not matched to a gene: 8. The full variable domain, rest sourced from reference TRBV5-8 and TRBJ1-3, is EAGVTQSPTHLIKTRGQQATLRCSPISGHTSVYWYQQALGLGLQFLLWYDEGEERNRGNFPPRFSGRQFPNYSSELNVNALELEDSALYLCASSGRGQVGNTIYFGEGSWLTVV.